A single sample is the source of the 25 T cell receptor beta chains below, sequenced in a study of blood T cell repertoires in COVID-19. Produced via immunoSEQ multiplex PCR; TCRdb's table is partial and in-frame only. Of approximately 50,000 clones listed, 86% are singletons. The source material was peripheral blood. The source is an elderly woman with acute or convalescent COVID-19.

The chain employs TRBV5-1 and TRBJ2-1, with D possibly TRBD2 on 5 matching bases. CDR1 is SGHRS, CDR2 YFSETQ, per germline. Trimming shortened V by 5 bases and J by 9 bases, and 9 bases separated the two germline ends. CDR3 length: 11 amino acids. The CDR3 reads CASRRVGEQFF. The CDR3 DNA sequence: TGCGCCAGCAGGCGGGTGGGTGAGCAGTTCTTC.

This rearrangement joins TRBV15 to TRBJ2-1; TRBD1 matches at 9 bases. Germline values: CDR1 LNHNV, CDR2 YYDKDF (reference sequence). This CDR3 has 18 amino acids. V shed 3 bases, J shed 6 bases, and the junction held 15 bases outside the gene matches. The CDR3 reads CATSSDLQGTGFFNEQFF. DNA for the CDR3: TGTGCCACCAGCAGTGACCTCCAAGGGACAGGGTTCTTCAATGAGCAGTTCTTC.

The chain joins TRBV7-3 to TRBJ2-1, with 9 bases matching TRBD1. Germline V gives CDR1 SGHTA, CDR2 FQGTGA. V lost 4 bases, J lost 5 bases, and 6 bases stayed unmatched. This CDR3 is 15 amino acids long. CDR3: CASSSDRGLHNEQFF. DNA for the CDR3: TGTGCCAGCAGCTCGGACAGGGGACTTCACAATGAGCAGTTCTTC.

The gene calls are TRBV9 and TRBJ1-3; a weak D match, TRBD1 (6 bases). In germline, CDR1 is SGDLS, CDR2 YYNGEE. V shed 4 bases and J shed 4 bases, with 12 bases lying between them. The CDR3 loop spans 14 amino acids. The CDR3 loop reads CASSQGQSGNTIYF. CDR3 DNA sequence: TGTGCCAGCAGCCAAGGACAGTCCGGAAACACCATATATTTT.

This rearrangement joins TRBV6-2 or TRBV6-3 to TRBJ2-7; 12 nucleotides match TRBD2. J lost 1 base, V lost 4 bases, and 8 bases had no gene match. This CDR3 comprises 17 residues. Germline CDR1 is MNHEY and CDR2 is SVGEGT. The CDR3 nucleotides read TGTGCCAGCAGTTTCACGACTAGCGGGAGAAGATCCTACGAGCAGTACGTC. Its translation: CASSFTTSGRRSYEQYV.

The chain is built from TRBV27 and TRBJ1-1; 9 nucleotides agree with TRBD1. V gave up 4 bases and J gave up 8 bases; unmatched junction bases: 11. The CDR3 has 15 residues. CDR1 is MNHEY, CDR2 SMNVEV, per germline (reference sequence). The CDR3 nucleotides are TGTGCCAGCAGTTCTCCGGGGACAGGGCCCTTGGAAGCTTTCTTT. This translates into CASSSPGTGPLEAFF.

The rearrangement uses TRBV7-3 and TRBJ1-2; 9 bases are a match to TRBD1. Per the germline V gene, CDR1 is SGHTA and CDR2 is FQGTGA. V was pared by 6 bases and J by 2 bases, with 10 bases of the junction left unmatched. The CDR3 covers 16 residues. The CDR3 loop is CASSHSGTGSNYGYTF. The CDR3 DNA reads TGTGCCAGCAGTCATTCCGGGACAGGGTCCAACTATGGCTACACCTTC.

The V gene is TRBV30, the J gene TRBJ1-1; TRBD1 matches at 8 bases. CDR1 GTSNPN and CDR2 SVGIG come from the germline V gene (reference sequence). Unmatched junction bases numbered 4, after V lost 4 bases and J lost 0 bases. This CDR3 is built from 14 residues. The CDR3 nucleotides read TGTGCCTGGAAGACAGGGGCGTTGAACACTGAAGCTTTCTTT. Encoded protein: CAWKTGALNTEAFF.

The gene calls are TRBV2 and TRBJ1-1; D call uncertain. The V end lost 9 bases, the J end lost 4 bases, and 18 bases lay between the germline ends. Per germline, CDR1 SNHLY and CDR2 FYNNEI. This CDR3 spans 14 amino acids. The CDR3 spells CASQRTAGFTEAFF. CDR3 DNA: TGTGCCAGTCAGAGGACGGCGGGGTTCACTGAAGCTTTCTTT.

The chain couples TRBV7-2 to TRBJ1-5, with 7 bases fitting TRBD1. CDR3 length equals 16 residues. CDR1 and CDR2 from the germline V gene are SGHTA and FQGNSA. V lost 4 bases to trimming and J lost 2 bases; unmatched junction nucleotides: 8. The CDR3: CASSSRQGSRNQPQHF. DNA for the CDR3: TGTGCCAGCAGCTCCCGACAGGGCTCACGCAATCAGCCCCAGCATTTT.

The genes are TRBV6-5 and TRBJ1-2; 7 bases map to TRBD1. Trimming took 10 bases from V and 5 from J; bases not matched to a gene: 4. Per germline, CDR1 MNHEY and CDR2 SVGAGI. CDR3 length: 11 residues. DNA of the CDR3: TGTGCCACCATGACAGGGTATGGCTACACCTTC. Encoded protein: CATMTGYGYTF.

The chain joins TRBV5-6 to TRBJ2-5; a possible D gene is TRBD2 (6 bases). The CDR3 is 12 residues long. Germline V CDR1 and CDR2: SGHDT, YYEEEE. V lost 0 bases and J lost 7, with 7 bases in between. The CDR3 DNA reads TGTGCCAGCAGCTTGGCGGGGGTGACCCAGTACTTC. Its translation is CASSLAGVTQYF. Full variable domain (missing parts from reference TRBV5-6 and TRBJ2-5): DAGVTQSPTHLIKTRGQQVTLRCSPKSGHDTVSWYQQALGQGPQFIFQYYEEEERQRGNFPDRFSGHQFPNYSSELNVNALLLGDSALYLCASSLAGVTQYFGPGTRLLVL.

This rearrangement joins TRBV7-9 to TRBJ2-1, with D possibly matching TRBD2 (5 bases). V lost 3 bases to trimming and J lost 7 bases, with 10 bases between them. CDR3 length equals 13 residues. Germline-derived CDR1 and CDR2 are SEHNR and FQNEAQ (reference sequence). The CDR3, as DNA: TGTGCCAGCAGCTTTTTTGCGGGTAATGAGCAGTTCTTC. It translates to CASSFFAGNEQFF. The full variable domain, completed using reference TRBV7-9 and TRBJ2-1, is DTGVSQNPRHKITKRGQNVTFRCDPISEHNRLYWYRQTLGQGPEFLTYFQNEAQLEKSRLLSDRFSAERPKGSFSTLEIQRTEQGDSAMYLCASSFFAGNEQFFGPGTRLTVL.

The chain combines TRBV2 with TRBJ2-3, with no clear D. The CDR3 is made up of 13 amino acids. The V gene's germline CDR1 is SNHLY and CDR2 FYNNEI. V shed 7 bases and J shed 0 bases, with 8 bases lying between them. CDR3 protein: CASKADSTDTQYF. The CDR3 DNA reads TGTGCCAGCAAGGCGGATAGCACAGATACGCAGTATTTT. Full variable domain (rest looked up from reference TRBV2 and TRBJ2-3): EPEVTQTPSHQVTQMGQEVILRCVPISNHLYFYWYRQILGQKVEFLVSFYNNEISEKSEIFDDQFSVERPDGSNFTLKIRSTKLEDSAMYFCASKADSTDTQYFGPGTRLTVL.

The V and J genes are TRBV2 and TRBJ1-1; no definite D call. V lost 4 bases and J lost 1, with 10 bases in between. The CDR3 is made up of 14 amino acids. Germline CDR1 SNHLY, CDR2 FYNNEI. Here the CDR3 DNA reads TGTGCCAGCAGTGTGGCGGGTACGAACACTGAAGCTTTCTTT. Translated: CASSVAGTNTEAFF.

The chain couples TRBV3-1 (or the pseudogene TRBV3-2) to TRBJ1-1; 7 bases are a match to TRBD1. Germline CDR1 LGHDT, CDR2 YNNKEL (reference sequence). V gave up 2 bases and J gave up 11 bases; unmatched junction bases: 8. The CDR3 has 13 amino acids. The CDR3 protein is CASSQFSPGGAFF. The CDR3 DNA is TGTGCCAGCAGCCAATTTTCTCCAGGGGGTGCTTTCTTT.

This chain joins TRBV5-6 and TRBJ2-7; 9 nucleotides agree with TRBD1. V was clipped by 3 bases and J by 5 bases; unmatched bases: 6. CDR1 and CDR2 from the germline V gene are SGHDT and YYEEEE. The CDR3 has 14 residues. The chain's CDR3 is CASSYKQGANEQYV. CDR3 bases: TGTGCCAGCAGCTATAAACAGGGGGCGAACGAGCAGTACGTC.

This clone occurred once. The rearrangement links TRBV10-2 to TRBJ2-4; maybe TRBD2 (5 bases). Germline assignment: CDR1 WSHSY and CDR2 SAAADI. V gave up 10 bases and J gave up 6 bases, with 22 bases separating them. The CDR3 sequence is 15 residues long. The DNA of the CDR3 is TGCGCCACCAAGAACGGACGGGGAAGGAGAAACATTCAGTACTTC. Its protein product is CATKNGRGRRNIQYF.

J is TRBJ1-5 and V is TRBV2, with unresolved D. CDR1 is SNHLY and CDR2 is FYNNEI in the germline V gene. The length of the CDR3 is 14 residues. Trimming stripped 6 bases from V and 2 bases from J, with 11 bases between. Here the CDR3 reads CASRGVWGNQPQHF. As DNA, the CDR3 is TGTGCCAGCAGGGGAGTTTGGGGCAATCAGCCCCAGCATTTT.

The chain employs TRBV5-6 and TRBJ2-3; TRBD2 aligns across 8 bases. V gave up 3 bases and J gave up 1 base; unmatched junction bases: 7. This CDR3 has 16 amino acids. Per germline, CDR1 SGHDT and CDR2 YYEEEE. The CDR3 DNA sequence: TGTGCCAGCAGCTGGTCAGCGGGAGTGGGCACAGATACGCAGTATTTT. Translation: CASSWSAGVGTDTQYF.

This clone was seen just once. The chain uses TRBV4-2 and TRBJ2-3; 10 bases line up with TRBD2. This CDR3 has 19 residues. The germline V gene encodes CDR1 LGHNA and CDR2 YNFKEQ. J gave up 4 bases and V 4 bases, and 17 bases lay outside the gene matches. CDR3 loop: CASSRGGTRAGGRADTQYF. The CDR3 DNA is TGTGCCAGCAGCCGAGGAGGGACCCGAGCGGGAGGGCGCGCAGATACGCAGTATTTT.

DNA for the CDR3: TGTGCCAGCTCAGGGGGCTTGGACTATGGCTACACCTTC. Translating it yields CASSGGLDYGYTF. The chain couples TRBV18 to TRBJ1-2; a possible D gene is TRBD1 (6 bases). CDR1 KGHSH and CDR2 LQKENI come from the germline V gene. The germline V and J ends were trimmed by 5 bases and 3 bases, with 10 bases remaining between them. The CDR3 runs to 13 residues.

CDR3 sequence: CASSQAGSGELFF. DNA of the CDR3: TGTGCCAGCAGCCAAGCAGGGTCCGGGGAGCTGTTTTTT. V and J are TRBV3-1 (or the pseudogene TRBV3-2) and TRBJ2-2; D might be TRBD1 (5 bases). The ends were cut back, 1 base at V and 6 bases at J, with 6 bases in the middle. The CDR3 loop spans 13 amino acids. Germline loops: CDR1 LGHDT, CDR2 YNNKEL (reference sequence).

The chain couples TRBV27 to TRBJ1-1, with 9 bases identical to TRBD1. The trim removed 1 base at V and 5 bases at J, leaving 8 bases unmatched. The germline V gene has CDR1 MNHEY and CDR2 SMNVEV (reference sequence). This CDR3 comprises 16 residues. The CDR3 protein is CASSLFPQGARTEAFF. The CDR3 region has the DNA TGTGCCAGCAGTTTATTTCCACAGGGGGCACGGACTGAAGCTTTCTTT.

The chain employs TRBV6-5 and TRBJ1-6, with 8 bases matching TRBD1. The CDR3 is 15 residues long. Trimming cost V 6 bases and J 7 bases; bases outside gene matches: 8. The V gene's germline CDR1 is MNHEY and CDR2 SVGAGI. DNA of the CDR3: TGTGCCAGCAGGGGAGGGACAGGAGAAAATTCACCCCTCCACTTT. It encodes CASRGGTGENSPLHF.